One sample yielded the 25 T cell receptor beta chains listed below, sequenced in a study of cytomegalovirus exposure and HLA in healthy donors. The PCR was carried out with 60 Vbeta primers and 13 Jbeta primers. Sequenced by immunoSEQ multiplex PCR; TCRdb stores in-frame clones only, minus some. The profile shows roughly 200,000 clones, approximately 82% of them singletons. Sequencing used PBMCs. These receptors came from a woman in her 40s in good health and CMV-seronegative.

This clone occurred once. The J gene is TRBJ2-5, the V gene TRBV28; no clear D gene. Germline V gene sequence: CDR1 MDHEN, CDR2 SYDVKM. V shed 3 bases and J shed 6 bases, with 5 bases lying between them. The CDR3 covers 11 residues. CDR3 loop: CASSLRKTQYF. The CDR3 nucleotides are TGTGCCAGCAGTTTGAGAAAGACCCAGTACTTC.

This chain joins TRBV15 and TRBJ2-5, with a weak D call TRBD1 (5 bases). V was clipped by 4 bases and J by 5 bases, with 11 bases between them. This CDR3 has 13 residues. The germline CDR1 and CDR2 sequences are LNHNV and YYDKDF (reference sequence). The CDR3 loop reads CATSTGQRETQYF. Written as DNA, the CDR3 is TGTGCCACCAGCACTGGACAACGCGAGACCCAGTACTTC.

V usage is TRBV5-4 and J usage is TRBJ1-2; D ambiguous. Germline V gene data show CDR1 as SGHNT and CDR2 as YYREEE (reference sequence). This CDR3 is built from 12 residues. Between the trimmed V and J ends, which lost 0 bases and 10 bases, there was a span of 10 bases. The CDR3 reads CASSLVSRDYTF. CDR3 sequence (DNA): TGTGCCAGCAGCTTGGTTAGTCGGGACTACACCTTC.

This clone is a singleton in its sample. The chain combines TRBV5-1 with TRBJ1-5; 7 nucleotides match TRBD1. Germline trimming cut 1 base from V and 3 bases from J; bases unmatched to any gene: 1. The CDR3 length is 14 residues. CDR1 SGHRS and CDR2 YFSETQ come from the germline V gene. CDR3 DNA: TGCGCCAGCAGCTTGACAGGGGCCAATCAGCCCCAGCATTTT. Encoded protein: CASSLTGANQPQHF.

The CDR3 DNA reads TGTGCCAGCAGCGAGGACAGCTTCTATAATTCACCCCTCCACTTT. Amino acids: CASSEDSFYNSPLHF. The chain employs TRBV6-5 and TRBJ1-6, with a weak D call TRBD1 (6 bases). The CDR3 is 15 residues long. In germline, CDR1 is MNHEY, CDR2 SVGAGI. The ends were cut back, 6 bases at V and 3 bases at J, with 12 bases in the middle.

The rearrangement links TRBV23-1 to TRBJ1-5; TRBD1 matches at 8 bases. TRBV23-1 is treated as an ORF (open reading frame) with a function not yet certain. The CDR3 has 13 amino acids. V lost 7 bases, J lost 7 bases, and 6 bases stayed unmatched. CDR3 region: CASKGQGRQPQHF. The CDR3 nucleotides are TGCGCCAGCAAAGGACAGGGACGGCAGCCCCAGCATTTT.

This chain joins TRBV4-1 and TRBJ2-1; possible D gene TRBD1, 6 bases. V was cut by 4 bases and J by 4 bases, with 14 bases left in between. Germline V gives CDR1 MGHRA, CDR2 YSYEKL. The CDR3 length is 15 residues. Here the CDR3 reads CASSREQGAYNEQFF. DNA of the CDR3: TGCGCCAGCAGCCGAGAACAGGGTGCGTACAATGAGCAGTTCTTC.

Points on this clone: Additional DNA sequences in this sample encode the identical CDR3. The CDR3 reads CASSLGGGETQYF. CDR3 nucleotide sequence: TGCGCCAGCAGCTTGGGGGGAGGAGAGACCCAGTACTTC. The chain employs TRBV5-1 and TRBJ2-5; TRBD2 is a possible D gene (6 bases). Germline V lookup: CDR1 SGHRS, CDR2 YFSETQ. This CDR3 has 13 residues. V was cut by 0 bases and J by 4 bases, with 7 bases left in between.

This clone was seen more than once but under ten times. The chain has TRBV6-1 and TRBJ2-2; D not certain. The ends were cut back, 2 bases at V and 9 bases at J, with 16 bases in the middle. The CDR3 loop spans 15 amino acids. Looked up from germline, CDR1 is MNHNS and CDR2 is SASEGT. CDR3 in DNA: TGTGCCAGCAGTGAACCCGAGTCCGTGAGCTGGGAGCTGTTTTTT. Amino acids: CASSEPESVSWELFF.

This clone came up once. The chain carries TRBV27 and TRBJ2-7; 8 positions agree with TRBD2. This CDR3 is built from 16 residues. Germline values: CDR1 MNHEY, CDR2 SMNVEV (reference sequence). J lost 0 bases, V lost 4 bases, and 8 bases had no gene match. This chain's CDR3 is CASSYSSGALSYEQYF. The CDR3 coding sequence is TGTGCCAGCAGTTACAGTAGCGGGGCACTCTCCTACGAGCAGTACTTC.

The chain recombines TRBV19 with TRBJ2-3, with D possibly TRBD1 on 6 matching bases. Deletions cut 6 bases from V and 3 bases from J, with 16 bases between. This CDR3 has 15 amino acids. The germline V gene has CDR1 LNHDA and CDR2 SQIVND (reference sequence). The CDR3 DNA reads TGTGCCAGTAGCCTAATGGGGGCTAATACAGATACGCAGTATTTT. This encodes CASSLMGANTDTQYF. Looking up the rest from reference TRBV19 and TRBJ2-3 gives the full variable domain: DGGITQSPKYLFRKEGQNVTLSCEQNLNHDAMYWYRQDPGQGLRLIYYSQIVNDFQKGDIAEGYSVSREKKESFPLTVTSAQKNPTAFYLCASSLMGANTDTQYFGPGTRLTVL.

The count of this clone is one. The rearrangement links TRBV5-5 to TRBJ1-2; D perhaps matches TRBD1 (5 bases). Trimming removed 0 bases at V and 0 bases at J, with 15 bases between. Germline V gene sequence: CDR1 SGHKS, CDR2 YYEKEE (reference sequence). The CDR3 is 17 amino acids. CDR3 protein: CASSLEMGDLANYGYTF. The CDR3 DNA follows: TGTGCCAGCAGCTTGGAGATGGGGGACTTAGCTAACTATGGCTACACCTTC.

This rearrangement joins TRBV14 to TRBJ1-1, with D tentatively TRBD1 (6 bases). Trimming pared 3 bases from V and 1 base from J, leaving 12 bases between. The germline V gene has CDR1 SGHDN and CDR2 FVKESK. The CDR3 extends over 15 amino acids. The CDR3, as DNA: TGTGCCAGCAGCCAGTTCCAGGGGACGAACACTGAAGCTTTCTTT. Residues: CASSQFQGTNTEAFF. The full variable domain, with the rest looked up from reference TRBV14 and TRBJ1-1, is EAGVTQFPSHSVIEKGQTVTLRCDPISGHDNLYWYRRVMGKEIKFLLHFVKESKQDESGMPNNRFLAERTGGTYSTLKVQPAELEDSGVYFCASSQFQGTNTEAFFGQGTRLTVV.

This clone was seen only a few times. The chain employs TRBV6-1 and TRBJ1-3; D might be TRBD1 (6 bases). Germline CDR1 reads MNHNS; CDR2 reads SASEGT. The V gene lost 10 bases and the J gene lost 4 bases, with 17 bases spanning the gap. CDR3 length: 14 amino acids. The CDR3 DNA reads TGTGCCATAACCCGGGGGGGGACAGGAAACACCATATATTTT. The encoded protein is CAITRGGTGNTIYF.

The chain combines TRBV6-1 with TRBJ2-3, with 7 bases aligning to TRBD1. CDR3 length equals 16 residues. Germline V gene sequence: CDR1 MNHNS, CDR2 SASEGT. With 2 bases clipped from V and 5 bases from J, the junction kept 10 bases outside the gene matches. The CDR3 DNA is TGTGCCAGCAGTGAATCGAACAGGGGCGGTCAAGATACGCAGTATTTT. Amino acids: CASSESNRGGQDTQYF.

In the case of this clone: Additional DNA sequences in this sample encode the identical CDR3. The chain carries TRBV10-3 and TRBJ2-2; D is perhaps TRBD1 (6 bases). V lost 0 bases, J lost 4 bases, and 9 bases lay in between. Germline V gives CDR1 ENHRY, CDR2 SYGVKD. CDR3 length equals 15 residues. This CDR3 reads CAISESQGFTGELFF. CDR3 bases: TGTGCCATCAGTGAGTCGCAGGGGTTCACCGGGGAGCTGTTTTTT.

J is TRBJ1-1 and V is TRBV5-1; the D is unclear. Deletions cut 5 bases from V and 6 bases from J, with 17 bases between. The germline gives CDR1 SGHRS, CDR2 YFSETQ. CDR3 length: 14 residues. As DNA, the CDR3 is TGCGCCAGCAGGGTCGGGGATTTGGTGTCTGAAGCTTTCTTT. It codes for CASRVGDLVSEAFF.

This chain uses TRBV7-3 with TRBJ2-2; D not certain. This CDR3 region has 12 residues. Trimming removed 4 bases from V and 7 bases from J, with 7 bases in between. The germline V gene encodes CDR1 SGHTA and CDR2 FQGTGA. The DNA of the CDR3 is TGTGCCAGCAGCTGGGCCGGCGGGGAGCTGTTTTTT. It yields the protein CASSWAGGELFF.

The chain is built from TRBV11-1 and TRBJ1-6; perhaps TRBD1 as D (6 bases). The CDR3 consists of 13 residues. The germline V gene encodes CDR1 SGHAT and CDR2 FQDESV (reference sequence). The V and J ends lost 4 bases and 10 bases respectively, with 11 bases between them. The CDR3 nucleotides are TGTGCCAGCAGCTCGGGGGGCGGGTCACCCCTCCACTTT. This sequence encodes CASSSGGGSPLHF.

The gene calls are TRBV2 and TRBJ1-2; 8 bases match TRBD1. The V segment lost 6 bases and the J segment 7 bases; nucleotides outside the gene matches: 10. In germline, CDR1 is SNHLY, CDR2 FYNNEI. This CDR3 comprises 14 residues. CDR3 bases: TGTGCCAGCAGATCACAGGGGGGCTTTATTGGCTACACCTTC. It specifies CASRSQGGFIGYTF. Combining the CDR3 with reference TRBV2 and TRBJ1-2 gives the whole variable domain EPEVTQTPSHQVTQMGQEVILRCVPISNHLYFYWYRQILGQKVEFLVSFYNNEISEKSEIFDDQFSVERPDGSNFTLKIRSTKLEDSAMYFCASRSQGGFIGYTFGSGTRLTVV.

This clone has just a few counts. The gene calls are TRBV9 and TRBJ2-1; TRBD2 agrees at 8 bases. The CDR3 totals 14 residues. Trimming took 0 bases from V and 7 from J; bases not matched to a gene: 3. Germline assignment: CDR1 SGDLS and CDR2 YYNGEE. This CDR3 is CASSVGGGQNEQFF. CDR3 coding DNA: TGTGCCAGCAGCGTAGGCGGGGGGCAGAATGAGCAGTTCTTC.

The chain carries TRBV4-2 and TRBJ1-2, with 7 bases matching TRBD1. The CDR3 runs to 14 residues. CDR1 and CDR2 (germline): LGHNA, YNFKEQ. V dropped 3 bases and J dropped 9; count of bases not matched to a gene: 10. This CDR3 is CASSHPRDSSSYTF. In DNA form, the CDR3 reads TGTGCCAGCAGCCATCCCCGGGACAGTTCTAGCTACACCTTC.

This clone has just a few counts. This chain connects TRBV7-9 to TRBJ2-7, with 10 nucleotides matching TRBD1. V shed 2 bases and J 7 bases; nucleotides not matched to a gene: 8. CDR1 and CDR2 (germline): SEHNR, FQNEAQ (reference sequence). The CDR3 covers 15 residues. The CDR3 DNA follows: TGTGCCAGCAGCTTAAAGGGGACAGGGGAAAGGGAGCAGTACTTC. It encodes CASSLKGTGEREQYF.

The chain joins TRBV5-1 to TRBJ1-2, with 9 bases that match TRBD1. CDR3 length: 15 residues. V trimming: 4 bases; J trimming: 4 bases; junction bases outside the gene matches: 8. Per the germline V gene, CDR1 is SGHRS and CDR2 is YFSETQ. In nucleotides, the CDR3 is TGCGCCAGCAGCCCCTCCGGGACAGGGACCTATGGCTACACCTTC. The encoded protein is CASSPSGTGTYGYTF.

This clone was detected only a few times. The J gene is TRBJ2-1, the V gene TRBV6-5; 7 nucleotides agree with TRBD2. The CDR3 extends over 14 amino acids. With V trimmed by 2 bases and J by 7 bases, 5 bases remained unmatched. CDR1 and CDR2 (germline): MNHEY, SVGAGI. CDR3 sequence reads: CASSYGGVPNEQFF. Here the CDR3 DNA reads TGTGCCAGCAGTTACGGGGGGGTGCCGAATGAGCAGTTCTTC.